This T cell receptor (beta chain) was profiled in a study of response to subunit inactivated influenza vaccine. TCRdb processed the RT-PCR reads anew with MiXCR; each CDR3 protein has one entry. The table has about 240,000 distinct CDR3 sequences, 9% to 15% seen once. This clonotype was observed many times. Antigen specificity is unknown. Findings and caveats of the study: After each seasonal influenza vaccination, few new T cells are recruited, the authors suggested.

Per germline, CDR1 SGHTA and CDR2 FQGTGA. The CDR3 has 17 residues. Trimming removed 6 bases from V and 2 bases from J, with 19 bases in between. This sequence was found in a man in his forties or fifties who received an inactivated influenza vaccine. The genes are TRBV7-3 and TRBJ2-2, with a weak D call TRBD1 (6 bases). The starting material was non-naive T cells sorted from PBMCs, obtained 14 to 15 days before vaccination. CDR3 bases: TGTGCCAGCAGTCTTACAAGGGACAATTTCAACACCGGGGAGCTGTTTTTT. This gives the protein CASSLTRDNFNTGELFF.